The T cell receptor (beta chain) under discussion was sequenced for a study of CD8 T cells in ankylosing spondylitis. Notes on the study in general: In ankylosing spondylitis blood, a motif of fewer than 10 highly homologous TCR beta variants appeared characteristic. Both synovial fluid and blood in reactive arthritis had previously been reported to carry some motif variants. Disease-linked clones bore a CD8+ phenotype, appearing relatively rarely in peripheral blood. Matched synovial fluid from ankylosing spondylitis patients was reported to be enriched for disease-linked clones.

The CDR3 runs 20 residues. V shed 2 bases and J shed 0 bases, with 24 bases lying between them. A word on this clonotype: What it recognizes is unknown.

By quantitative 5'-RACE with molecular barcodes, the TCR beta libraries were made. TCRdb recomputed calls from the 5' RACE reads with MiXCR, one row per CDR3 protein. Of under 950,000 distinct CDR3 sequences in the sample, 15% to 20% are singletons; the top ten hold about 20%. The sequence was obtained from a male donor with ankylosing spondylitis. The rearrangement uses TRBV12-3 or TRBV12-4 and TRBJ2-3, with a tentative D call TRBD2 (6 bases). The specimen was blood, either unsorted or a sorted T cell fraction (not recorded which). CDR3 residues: CASSLWFVGGPDISTDTQYF. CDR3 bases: TGTGCCAGCAGTTTATGGTTCGTGGGAGGACCCGATATTAGCACAGATACGCAGTATTTT.